This T cell receptor beta chain was profiled in a study of T cell changes during pregnancy in multiple sclerosis. Germline loops: CDR1 SGHVS, CDR2 FNYEAQ. Trimming removed 5 bases at V and 1 base at J, with 12 bases between. The CDR3 runs 14 residues. TCRdb keeps only in-frame clones here, not all; method: immunoSEQ multiplex PCR. The sample contains under 50,000 clones, about 88% of which appear only once. The clonotype originates from a female donor with multiple sclerosis, enrolled in a pregnancy study. The sequencing here drew on CD8+ T cells from peripheral blood mononuclear cells, taken in the first trimester of pregnancy. The chain is built from TRBV7-6 and TRBJ2-7; tentative D call: TRBD1 (5 bases). CDR3 in DNA: TGTGCCAGCAGCCAGGACATCGGGTCCTACGAGCAGTACTTC. Translated: CASSQDIGSYEQYF.